The sequence of this TCR beta chain was determined in a study of T cells after yellow fever vaccination. A 5'RACE template-switching step, the method used to make TCR cDNA, added a universal primer site and UMIs. TCRdb passed the 5' RACE reads through MiXCR, listing each CDR3 protein once. The sample yields some 600,000 distinct CDR3 sequences, around 16% seen once. Study conclusions and caveats: Booster samples showed a return of most primary-vaccination clones (under 97% CD4, over 70% CD8). Weaker in magnitude, the secondary response showed a faster peak on day 5 versus 15. Repertoires sorted by FACS could include abundant clonotypes that are contaminants from the bulk population.

Germline lookup yields CDR1 MNHEY and CDR2 SMNVEV (reference sequence). J was trimmed by 4 bases and V by 5 bases; bases with no gene match: 12. This CDR3 has 16 amino acids. This clonotype was seen a handful of times. Its target is not known. The V call is TRBV27, the J call TRBJ2-3; 7 nucleotides align to TRBD2. The sequencing used PBMCs, collected 5 days after the first yellow fever vaccination. The source of this sequence is a man between 18 and 29 years old who received the YFV17D yellow fever vaccine. CDR3 loop: CASSPWPKRGPDTQYF. The CDR3 coding sequence is TGTGCCAGCAGTCCATGGCCGAAGCGGGGCCCAGATACGCAGTATTTT.